This T cell receptor (beta chain) was observed in a study of blood T cell repertoires in COVID-19. Overall study context: PBMCs, B-cell-depleted T cells, or T cells provided the cDNA or gDNA that made up the material.

The trim removed 6 bases at V and 5 bases at J, leaving 8 bases unmatched. Germline V gene sequence: CDR1 MNHEY, CDR2 SMNVEV (reference sequence). The CDR3 loop spans 14 amino acids. The sample holds one count of this clone. Only in-frame clones appear in the TCRdb table, and some are missing; sequencing was by immunoSEQ multiplex PCR. The data contain a few hundred thousand clones, roughly 87% of them singletons. Symptom resolution, clearance, or two negative PCRs marked donors in Cohort 3 as recovered. The sequence was collected from a woman aged 25-40 years who had recovered from COVID-19. This chain joins TRBV27 and TRBJ1-2, with TRBD1 matching 8 bases. Sequencing was performed on PBMCs or T cells enriched from blood (not recorded which). The chain's CDR3 is CASRKGQGRYGYTF. In nucleotides, the CDR3 is TGTGCCAGCAGGAAAGGACAGGGACGGTATGGCTACACCTTC.